The subject of this entry is one T cell receptor (beta chain). This sample is part of a study of T cell responses to AZD1222 COVID-19 vaccine. V was clipped by 3 bases and J by 3 bases, with 14 bases between them. The CDR3 consists of 16 residues. Germline CDR1 KGHSH, CDR2 LQKENI. The assay was immunoSEQ multiplex PCR, and TCRdb's table has in-frame clones only and misses some. Among about 180,000 clones listed, almost 90% were seen once. The chain combines TRBV18 with TRBJ2-2; maybe TRBD1 (6 bases). The TCR comes from an adult who received the AZD1222 COVID-19 vaccine. The sequencing used peripheral blood, collected 28 days after the second AZD1222 dose. The CDR3 coding sequence is TGTGCCAGCTCACCCCGTGGGGGCAGTGACACCGGGGAGCTGTTTTTT. Protein: CASSPRGGSDTGELFF. Full variable domain (outside the CDR3, taken from reference TRBV18 and TRBJ2-2): NAGVMQNPRHLVRRRGQEARLRCSPMKGHSHVYWYRQLPEEGLKFMVYLQKENIIDESGMPKERFSAEFPKEGPSILRIQQVVRGDSAAYFCASSPRGGSDTGELFFGEGSRLTVL.